Each of the 25 T cell receptor beta chains below was sequenced from the same sample in a study of cytomegalovirus exposure and HLA in healthy donors. Some clones are missing from TCRdb's copy, which holds only in-frame ones; the method was immunoSEQ multiplex PCR. The sample records about 360,000 clones, 70% to 90% being singletons. The sample taken for sequencing was PBMCs. Source of these receptors: a woman aged 18-30 years in good health and CMV-seronegative.

This chain joins TRBV6-6 and TRBJ1-1; TRBD1 matches 9 bases. This CDR3 is built from 15 residues. With 2 bases clipped from V and 0 bases from J, the junction kept 1 base outside the gene matches. The V gene's germline CDR1 is MNHNY and CDR2 SVGAGI (reference sequence). The CDR3 nucleotides read TGTGCCAGCAGTTACGACAGGGGGATGAACACTGAAGCTTTCTTT. This translates into CASSYDRGMNTEAFF.

V gene TRBV9 combines with J gene TRBJ2-1; D is possibly TRBD2 (6 bases). Looked up from germline, CDR1 is SGDLS and CDR2 is YYNGEE. The ends were cut back, 0 bases at V and 0 bases at J, with 10 bases in the middle. The CDR3 covers 16 residues. The CDR3 reads CASSVGVEGSYNEQFF. The CDR3 DNA follows: TGTGCCAGCAGCGTAGGTGTGGAGGGCTCCTACAATGAGCAGTTCTTC.

This chain joins TRBV7-6 and TRBJ1-5, with no clear D. Trimming shortened V by 2 bases and J by 2 bases, and 16 bases separated the two germline ends. CDR3 size: 17 residues. The germline V gene encodes CDR1 SGHVS and CDR2 FNYEAQ. The chain's CDR3 is CASSLLGRGEGNQPQHF. The CDR3 nucleotides are TGTGCCAGCAGCTTACTCGGGCGGGGAGAGGGCAATCAGCCCCAGCATTTT.

This rearrangement joins TRBV4-2 to TRBJ2-2, with TRBD1 identical over 8 bases. Germline assignment: CDR1 LGHNA and CDR2 YNFKEQ. This CDR3 spans 15 amino acids. V shed 4 bases, J shed 7 bases, and the junction held 8 bases outside the gene matches. CDR3 amino acids: CASSREDRGFGELFF. CDR3 sequence (DNA): TGTGCCAGCAGCCGAGAAGACAGGGGCTTCGGGGAGCTGTTTTTT.

This chain uses TRBV2 with TRBJ2-6; 8 bases are a match to TRBD1. The germline gives CDR1 SNHLY, CDR2 FYNNEI. The V and J ends lost 6 bases and 0 bases, in that order; junction bases with no gene match: 4. This CDR3 is 16 amino acids long. The CDR3 DNA follows: TGTGCCAGCAGGGACAGGGCGAGCTCTGGGGCCAACGTCCTGACTTTC. Amino acid sequence: CASRDRASSGANVLTF.

The chain couples TRBV7-3 to TRBJ2-1; D is unclear. This CDR3 contains 14 residues. V was trimmed by 3 bases and J by 4 bases, leaving 10 bases between them. The germline CDR1 and CDR2 sequences are SGHTA and FQGTGA. The CDR3 is CASSFGGDYNEQFF. The CDR3 DNA reads as TGTGCCAGCAGCTTTGGCGGAGATTACAATGAGCAGTTCTTC. Supplemented by reference TRBV7-3 and TRBJ2-1, the full variable domain reads GAGVSQTPSNKVTEKGKYVELRCDPISGHTALYWYRQSLGQGPEFLIYFQGTGAADDSGLPNDRFFAVRPEGSVSTLKIQRTERGDSAVYLCASSFGGDYNEQFFGPGTRLTVL.

This clone was seen a single time. The genes are TRBV6-5 and TRBJ1-4; 10 bases fit TRBD1. With 5 bases clipped from V and 8 bases from J, the junction kept 8 bases outside the gene matches. The CDR3 is made up of 15 amino acids. In germline, CDR1 is MNHEY, CDR2 SVGAGI. DNA of the CDR3: TGTGCCAGCAGTAGCCCGGGACAGGGGTACGAAAAACTGTTTTTT. Translating gives CASSSPGQGYEKLFF.

This clone was found once. The chain employs TRBV5-1 and TRBJ2-1, with D tentatively TRBD1 (6 bases). V was clipped by 4 bases and J by 3 bases, with 17 bases between them. Germline CDR1 reads SGHRS; CDR2 reads YFSETQ. CDR3 length equals 16 residues. CDR3 in amino acids: CASSASETGLYNEQFF. CDR3 in DNA: TGCGCCAGCAGCGCCTCTGAGACAGGACTCTACAATGAGCAGTTCTTC.

Only one count was recorded for this clone. This chain uses TRBV5-1 with TRBJ2-2, with 8 bases fitting TRBD1. The CDR3 is 15 amino acids. Germline loops: CDR1 SGHRS, CDR2 YFSETQ. The V and J ends lost 3 bases and 0 bases, in that order; junction bases with no gene match: 1. CDR3 nucleotide sequence: TGCGCCAGCAGCTGGGGACAGGCGAACACCGGGGAGCTGTTTTTT. Residues: CASSWGQANTGELFF. The whole variable domain, remainder taken from reference TRBV5-1 and TRBJ2-2, is KAGVTQTPRYLIKTRGQQVTLSCSPISGHRSVSWYQQTPGQGLQFLFEYFSETQRNKGNFPGRFSGRQFSNSRSEMNVSTLELGDSALYLCASSWGQANTGELFFGEGSRLTVL.

A remark on this clone: Mismatch with germline at one junction end may stem from a read error. The chain joins TRBV5-4 to TRBJ2-7; 9 positions match TRBD1. The CDR3 extends over 15 amino acids. The germline V gene encodes CDR1 SGHNT and CDR2 YYREEE (reference sequence). This CDR3 is CASRPWGGQGYKQYF. The DNA for the CDR3 is TGTGCCAGCAGGCCTTGGGGGGGACAGGGCTACAAGCAGTACTTC.

The rearrangement uses TRBV2 and TRBJ2-1; 7 bases are a match to TRBD2. The CDR3 spans 13 residues. V shed 9 bases and J 4 bases; nucleotides not matched to a gene: 6. Germline loops: CDR1 SNHLY, CDR2 FYNNEI. This CDR3 reads CASPGLQYNEQFF. DNA for the CDR3: TGTGCCAGTCCGGGACTACAATACAATGAGCAGTTCTTC. The entire variable domain, with the rest obtained from reference TRBV2 and TRBJ2-1, is as follows: EPEVTQTPSHQVTQMGQEVILRCVPISNHLYFYWYRQILGQKVEFLVSFYNNEISEKSEIFDDQFSVERPDGSNFTLKIRSTKLEDSAMYFCASPGLQYNEQFFGPGTRLTVL.

V is TRBV19 and J is TRBJ1-4; D is uncertain. V shed 7 bases and J shed 2 bases, with 14 bases lying between them. Germline-derived CDR1 and CDR2 are LNHDA and SQIVND (reference sequence). The CDR3 runs 15 residues. CDR3 coding DNA: TGTGCCAGTACCTCGCAAACGGGTACTAATGAAAAACTGTTTTTT. Translation: CASTSQTGTNEKLFF.

The chain links TRBV6-5 to TRBJ1-2; 7 bases fit TRBD1. With 6 bases clipped from V and 4 bases from J, the junction kept 8 bases outside the gene matches. The CDR3 is 14 amino acids. Looked up from germline, CDR1 is MNHEY and CDR2 is SVGAGI. The CDR3 DNA sequence: TGTGCCAGCAGCCTCACCCAGGGGGTCTATGGCTACACCTTC. Translation: CASSLTQGVYGYTF.

The chain has TRBV11-3 and TRBJ2-1; TRBD1 is a possible D gene (6 bases). The CDR3 loop spans 14 amino acids. Germline V gene sequence: CDR1 SGHNT, CDR2 YENEEA. V was shortened by 3 bases and J by 1 base, with 7 bases between the two germline ends. The CDR3 region is CASSLRGSYNEQFF. In DNA form, the CDR3 reads TGTGCCAGCAGCTTGAGGGGGTCCTACAATGAGCAGTTCTTC.

This clone was counted a few times. This rearrangement joins TRBV7-9 to TRBJ1-2, with no clear D. This CDR3 is built from 13 residues. Trimming cost V 1 base and J 8 bases, with 11 bases left between them. Germline CDR1 reads SEHNR; CDR2 reads FQNEAQ (reference sequence). The CDR3 coding sequence is TGTGCCAGCAGCTTAGAGCCTTCCTGGGGCTACACCTTC. Amino acid sequence: CASSLEPSWGYTF.

V and J are TRBV7-8 and TRBJ2-3; 9 nucleotides align to TRBD2. V gave up 1 base and J gave up 4 bases; unmatched junction bases: 6. Germline-derived CDR1 and CDR2 are SGHVS and FQNEAQ. The CDR3 runs to 16 residues. CDR3 in DNA: TGTGCCAGCAGCTTAGGTGGCGGGGGGGCCTCAGATACGCAGTATTTT. This encodes CASSLGGGGASDTQYF.

This clone was seen a handful of times. The CDR3 sequence is CASSLLHLNTEAFF. DNA for the CDR3: TGTGCCAGCAGTTTATTACATCTGAACACTGAAGCTTTCTTT. V gene TRBV28 combines with J gene TRBJ1-1; no firm D call. V lost 1 base and J 0 bases, leaving 6 bases between the germline ends. Germline values: CDR1 MDHEN, CDR2 SYDVKM. CDR3 size: 14 residues.

The chain combines TRBV28 with TRBJ1-2; 11 positions agree with TRBD1. The germline V gene encodes CDR1 MDHEN and CDR2 SYDVKM. With 8 bases clipped from V and 4 bases from J, the junction kept 9 bases outside the gene matches. This CDR3 has 15 residues. The CDR3 DNA is TGTGCCAGCCGGACAGGGGGCGCGTTCGGCTATGGCTACACCTTC. Amino acid sequence: CASRTGGAFGYGYTF.

The gene calls are TRBV19 and TRBJ2-7; TRBD2 might be the D (6 bases). The CDR3 is 13 amino acids. CDR1 and CDR2 (germline): LNHDA, SQIVND (reference sequence). The V end lost 4 bases, the J end lost 2 bases, and 9 bases lay between the germline ends. The CDR3, as DNA: TGTGCCAGTAGTAGCGGGGAAGCCTACGAGCAGTACTTC. Protein: CASSSGEAYEQYF.

CDR3 DNA: TGTGCCAGCAGTTGGCGGGGGACAATACTGAACACCGGGGAGCTGTTTTTT. Translation: CASSWRGTILNTGELFF. The chain couples TRBV28 to TRBJ2-2; maybe TRBD2 (7 bases). Germline-derived CDR1 and CDR2 are MDHEN and SYDVKM. The CDR3 is 17 residues long. V lost 4 bases and J 1 base, leaving 16 bases between the germline ends.

This chain joins TRBV6-5 and TRBJ2-5; D possibly corresponds to TRBD2 (6 bases). Deletions cut 8 bases from V and 4 bases from J, with 17 bases between. The CDR3 contains 14 residues. Germline assignment: CDR1 MNHEY and CDR2 SVGAGI. CDR3 sequence: CASGPQTRRETQYF. The CDR3 DNA follows: TGTGCCAGCGGCCCCCAGACTAGACGAGAGACCCAGTACTTC.

This clone has just one count. CDR3: CASSPGQLQNTEAFF. CDR3 coding DNA: TGCGCCAGCAGCCCTGGACAGCTACAGAACACTGAAGCTTTCTTT. The chain combines TRBV5-1 with TRBJ1-1; D perhaps matches TRBD1 (6 bases). The germline CDR1 and CDR2 sequences are SGHRS and YFSETQ. The CDR3 extends over 15 amino acids. With 4 bases removed from V and 1 base from J, the gap between germline ends came to 14 bases.

The chain couples TRBV6-1 to TRBJ2-6, with D tentatively TRBD1 (5 bases). Deletions cut 2 bases from V and 0 bases from J, with 8 bases between. CDR3 length equals 16 residues. CDR1 and CDR2 (germline): MNHNS, SASEGT. CDR3 DNA: TGTGCCAGCAGTGAACAGGGTTCCTCTGGGGCCAACGTCCTGACTTTC. As protein: CASSEQGSSGANVLTF.

This chain links TRBV9 with TRBJ2-3, with a weak D call TRBD2 (6 bases). Germline values: CDR1 SGDLS, CDR2 YYNGEE. This CDR3 region has 16 residues. V dropped 2 bases and J dropped 0 bases, with 13 bases sitting between them. For the CDR3, the DNA is TGTGCCAGCAGCGTTAACGGACTAACTAGCACAGATACGCAGTATTTT. This sequence encodes CASSVNGLTSTDTQYF. The whole variable domain, filled in from reference TRBV9 and TRBJ2-3, reads DSGVTQTPKHLITATGQRVTLRCSPRSGDLSVYWYQQSLDQGLQFLIQYYNGEERAKGNILERFSAQQFPDLHSELNLSSLELGDSALYFCASSVNGLTSTDTQYFGPGTRLTVL.

The CDR3 DNA is TGCGCCAGCGCTCCCGGAGGAGCGGGGGGGGTGTGGGGCACAGATACGCAGTATTTT. Translated: CASAPGGAGGVWGTDTQYF. The genes are TRBV5-1 and TRBJ2-3, with 10 bases fitting TRBD2. Germline V CDR1 and CDR2: SGHRS, YFSETQ. The CDR3 totals 19 residues. V lost 7 bases, J lost 1 base, and 18 bases stayed unmatched.